These 9 T cell receptor beta chains were all obtained from the same sample, sequenced in a study of T cell responses to AZD1222 COVID-19 vaccine. Only in-frame clones appear in the TCRdb table, and some are missing; sequencing was by immunoSEQ multiplex PCR. The data contain roughly 150,000 clones, about nine tenths of them singletons. Sequenced material: peripheral blood, taken on day 0 of MenACWY control vaccination. The source is an adult in good health.

The chain carries TRBV7-2 and TRBJ1-4; D gene uncertain. Trimming cost V 1 base and J 8 bases, with 8 bases left between them. The CDR3 totals 13 residues. CDR1 is SGHTA, CDR2 FQGNSA, per germline. The CDR3 DNA follows: TGTGCCAGCAGCTTAGTCGGGGTGGAAAAACTGTTTTTT. Translated: CASSLVGVEKLFF.

The rearrangement uses TRBV19 and TRBJ1-1; possibly TRBD1 for D (6 bases). CDR1 and CDR2 from the germline V gene are LNHDA and SQIVND (reference sequence). This CDR3 has 12 amino acids. Trimming removed 3 bases at V and 7 bases at J, with 9 bases between. CDR3 in amino acids: CASSISRGEAFF. In DNA form, the CDR3 reads TGTGCCAGTAGTATTTCCAGGGGTGAAGCTTTCTTT.

The CDR3 nucleotides read TGTGCCAGCAGCCAGGGAGGGGGATTTAACTATGGCTACACCTTC. It is translated as CASSQGGGFNYGYTF. This rearrangement joins TRBV14 to TRBJ1-2, with D perhaps matching TRBD1 (6 bases). CDR1 and CDR2 (germline): SGHDN, FVKESK. The length of the CDR3 is 15 residues. V lost 3 bases and J lost 1, with 12 bases in between. The whole variable domain, remainder taken from reference TRBV14 and TRBJ1-2, is EAGVTQFPSHSVIEKGQTVTLRCDPISGHDNLYWYRRVMGKEIKFLLHFVKESKQDESGMPNNRFLAERTGGTYSTLKVQPAELEDSGVYFCASSQGGGFNYGYTFGSGTRLTVV.

The chain recombines TRBV30 with TRBJ1-4; 8 nucleotides agree with TRBD1. Per germline, CDR1 GTSNPN and CDR2 SVGIG (reference sequence). This CDR3 region has 17 residues. With 3 bases clipped from V and 1 base from J, the junction kept 10 bases outside the gene matches. The CDR3 here is CAWRPLAGGQTNEKLFF. In nucleotides, the CDR3 is TGTGCCTGGAGACCCTTGGCAGGGGGCCAAACTAATGAAAAACTGTTTTTT.

The chain couples TRBV9 to TRBJ2-5, with D unclear. CDR1 is SGDLS and CDR2 is YYNGEE in the germline V gene. Trimming left V 5 bases short and J 1 base short, with 9 bases between. The CDR3 covers 13 residues. CDR3 in amino acids: CASSQAPQETQYF. The CDR3 DNA sequence: TGTGCCAGCAGTCAAGCCCCCCAAGAGACCCAGTACTTC.

The J gene is TRBJ1-1, the V gene TRBV6-1; 7 bases align to TRBD1. The germline V gene encodes CDR1 MNHNS and CDR2 SASEGT. The CDR3 spans 11 residues. The V and J ends lost 2 bases and 14 bases, in that order; junction bases with no gene match: 5. The CDR3 DNA sequence: TGTGCCAGCAGTGAACGAGGGGGCGGATTCTTT. Its protein is CASSERGGGFF.

This clone was detected only a few times. The rearrangement uses TRBV24-1 and TRBJ1-2; D might be TRBD1 (5 bases). The CDR3 is 17 amino acids. The germline V gene has CDR1 KGHDR and CDR2 SFDVKD. V was pared by 4 bases and J by 4 bases, with 21 bases between. CDR3 loop: CATSDPGGARPFYGYTF. CDR3 DNA sequence: TGTGCCACCAGTGACCCTGGTGGGGCTAGGCCCTTCTATGGCTACACCTTC.

J is TRBJ2-2 and V is TRBV5-1; 13 nucleotides agree with TRBD2. The CDR3 extends over 15 amino acids. The J segment lost 5 bases and the V segment lost 4 bases, leaving 2 bases of the junction unmatched. The germline V gene has CDR1 SGHRS and CDR2 YFSETQ. CDR3 coding DNA: TGCGCCAGCAGCGAACTAGCGGGAGGGACCGGGGAGCTGTTTTTT. Protein sequence: CASSELAGGTGELFF.

The gene calls are TRBV4-3 and TRBJ1-2; D uncertain. The CDR3 is made up of 16 amino acids. Per germline, CDR1 LGHNA and CDR2 YSLEER. V lost 0 bases and J 5 bases, leaving 16 bases between the germline ends. CDR3 DNA: TGCGCCAGCAGCCAAGATTCAACGGGCGGGTGGTATGGCTACACCTTC. Amino acid sequence: CASSQDSTGGWYGYTF.